These T cell receptor beta chains were read from a single sample in a study of T cell responses to AZD1222 COVID-19 vaccine. Measured with immunoSEQ multiplex PCR; TCRdb has only the in-frame clones, and not every one. Among tens of thousands of clones listed, around 80% were seen once. Sample: peripheral blood, taken on day 0 of AZD1222 vaccination. These receptors were taken from an adult in good health. The CDR3 runs from the conserved cysteine through the conserved F or W. A D gene is named only where the DNA matches it firmly. Where a row states a size, it is once, few, many or the class of an expanded clone; other rows omit it.

-,TRBJ2-3,TRBV28,-,TGTGCCAGCAGTTCTATCCCATCGACAGGCCTTGTTACAGATACGCAGTATTTT,CASSSIPSTGLVTDTQYF
few,TRBJ1-5,TRBV28,TRBD1,TGTGCCAGCAGTTTGTTTTCAGGAGGGGGCGGCCAGCCCCAGCATTTT,CASSLFSGGGGQPQHF
-,TRBJ1-1,TRBV19,-,TGTGCCAGTAGTCCAACCTTCAGGGCCACTGAAGCTTTCTTT,CASSPTFRATEAFF
-,TRBJ1-5,TRBV2,TRBD1,TGTGCCAGCAGGGACAGGGAGGGACAGCCCCAGCATTTT,CASRDREGQPQHF
-,TRBJ2-1,TRBV15,-,TGTGCCACCAGCAGGAAAATCCCGGGACTGTTGAGTTATGAGCAGTTCTTC,CATSRKIPGLLSYEQFF
once,TRBJ1-2,TRBV11-2,TRBD1,TGTGCCAGCAGCACCGAGGGGGCCGCTCTTGGGGGCTACACCTTC,CASSTEGAALGGYTF
-,TRBJ1-4,TRBV10-3,TRBD1,TGTGCCATCGGCGGACAGGGCGGTGAAAAACTGTTTTTT,CAIGGQGGEKLFF
-,TRBJ2-7,TRBV6-5,TRBD1,TGTGCCAGCAGTTCCGGGACAGGGGTATTAGTCGAGCAGTACTTC,CASSSGTGVLVEQYF
-,TRBJ2-7,TRBV5-5,-,TGTGCCAGCAGCTTGCGTCCCCCTTACGAGCAGTACTTC,CASSLRPPYEQYF
-,TRBJ1-1,TRBV2,-,TGTGCCAGCAGTGGTTGGACTGAAGCTTTCTTT,CASSGWTEAFF